This TCR beta chain was found in a study of beta chain features in type 1 diabetes. Background on the study: All samples yielded roughly 100,000,000 examined sorted cells.

Every isolated RNA sample was fully reverse transcribed, so sequencing captured expressed TCRB transcripts. The assay was immunoSEQ multiplex PCR, and TCRdb's table has in-frame clones only and misses some. The repertoire holds under 400,000 clones, with 12% to 15% as singletons. The study, taken as a whole, reports: Among type 1 diabetes patients, VDJ junctions had fewer insertions and more deletions. Moderate yet significant TCRB CDR3 shortening was seen in Type 1 diabetes patients in all four CD4+ subsets.

The CDR3 is 13 amino acids. The V end was cut by 5 bases, the J end by 0 bases, with 8 bases between. CDR1 and CDR2 (germline): PRHDT, FYEKMQ (reference sequence). This clone was seen a few times. Its specificity is not known. The V gene is TRBV13, the J gene TRBJ2-7; weak D call: TRBD2 (6 bases). What was sequenced was central memory CD4+ T cells from blood. The receptor's source is a man aged 25-45 years in good health. CDR3 sequence (DNA): TGTGCCAGCAGCCGGGGGACCTCCTACGAGCAGTACTTC. It translates to CASSRGTSYEQYF.